This TCR beta chain was obtained from a study of T cell responses to AZD1222 COVID-19 vaccine. The study, taken as a whole, reports: Among the donors, most were white British and more were female, and clonal diversity was possibly underestimated. With dominance at 160-218 and 743-854, vaccine-associated CD4 TCRs spanned spike. Every sample of the repertoires postdated the peak T cell response.

This CDR3 is built from 13 residues. CDR1 is MNHNS and CDR2 is SASEGT in the germline V gene. Trimming left V 2 bases short and J 8 bases short, with 10 bases between. Produced via immunoSEQ multiplex PCR; TCRdb's table is partial and in-frame only. Among 80,000 to 95,000 clones listed, about 72% were seen once. Regarding this clone: Its antigen is unknown.

The rearrangement uses TRBV6-1 and TRBJ2-4, with D tentatively TRBD1 or TRBD2 (7 bases each). The sequence came from an adult in good health. Sequencing was performed on peripheral blood, taken on day 0 of AZD1222 vaccination. This CDR3 reads CASSEPGGDIQYF. Written as DNA, the CDR3 is TGTGCCAGCAGTGAACCAGGGGGGGACATTCAGTACTTC.